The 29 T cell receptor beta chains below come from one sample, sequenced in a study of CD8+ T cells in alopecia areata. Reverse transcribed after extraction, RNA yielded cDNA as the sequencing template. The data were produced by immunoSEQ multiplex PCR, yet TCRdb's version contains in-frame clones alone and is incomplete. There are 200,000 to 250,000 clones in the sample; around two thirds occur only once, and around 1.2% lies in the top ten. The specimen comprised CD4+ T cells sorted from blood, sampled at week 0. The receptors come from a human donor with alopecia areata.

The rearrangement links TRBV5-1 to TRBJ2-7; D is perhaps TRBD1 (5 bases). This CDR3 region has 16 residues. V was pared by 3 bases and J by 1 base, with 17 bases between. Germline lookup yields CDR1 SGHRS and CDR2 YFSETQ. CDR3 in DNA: TGCGCCAGCAGCTCCCTTTCGCAGGGCTTGTCCTACGAGCAGTACTTC. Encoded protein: CASSSLSQGLSYEQYF.

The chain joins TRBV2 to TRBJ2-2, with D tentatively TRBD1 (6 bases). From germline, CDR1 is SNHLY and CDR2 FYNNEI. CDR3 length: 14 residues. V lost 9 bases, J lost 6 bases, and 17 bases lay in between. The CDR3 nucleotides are TGTGCCAGATCGTACCCACAGGGACCCGGGGAGCTGTTTTTT. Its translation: CARSYPQGPGELFF.

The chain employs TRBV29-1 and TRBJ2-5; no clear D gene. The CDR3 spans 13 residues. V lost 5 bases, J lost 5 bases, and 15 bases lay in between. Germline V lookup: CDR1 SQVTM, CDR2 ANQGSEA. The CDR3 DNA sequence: TGCAGCGTTTTATATGTAGGGAAGGAGACCCAGTACTTC. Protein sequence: CSVLYVGKETQYF.

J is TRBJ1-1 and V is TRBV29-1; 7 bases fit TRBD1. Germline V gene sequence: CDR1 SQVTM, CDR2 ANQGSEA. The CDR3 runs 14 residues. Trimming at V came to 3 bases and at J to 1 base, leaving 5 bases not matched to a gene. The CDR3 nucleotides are TGCAGCGTTGACGCGGGACAGACGAACACTGAAGCTTTCTTT. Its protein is CSVDAGQTNTEAFF.

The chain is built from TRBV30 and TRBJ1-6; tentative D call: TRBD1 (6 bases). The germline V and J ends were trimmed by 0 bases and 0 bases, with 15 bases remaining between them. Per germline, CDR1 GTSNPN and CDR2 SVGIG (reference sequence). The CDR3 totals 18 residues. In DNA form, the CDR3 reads TGTGCCTGGAGTGTAGGTCCAACAGGGAGCTCCTATAATTCACCCCTCCACTTT. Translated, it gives CAWSVGPTGSSYNSPLHF.

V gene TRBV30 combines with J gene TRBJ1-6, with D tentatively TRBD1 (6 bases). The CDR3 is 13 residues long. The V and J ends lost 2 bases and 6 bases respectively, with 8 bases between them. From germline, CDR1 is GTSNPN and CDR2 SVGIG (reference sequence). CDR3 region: CAWSTGINSPLHF. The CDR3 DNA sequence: TGTGCCTGGAGTACAGGGATTAATTCACCCCTCCACTTT. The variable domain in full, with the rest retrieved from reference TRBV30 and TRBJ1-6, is SQTIHQWPATLVQPVGSPLSLECTVEGTSNPNLYWYRQAAGRGLQLLFYSVGIGQISSEVPQNLSASRPQDRQFILSSKKLLLSDSGFYLCAWSTGINSPLHFGNGTRLTVT.

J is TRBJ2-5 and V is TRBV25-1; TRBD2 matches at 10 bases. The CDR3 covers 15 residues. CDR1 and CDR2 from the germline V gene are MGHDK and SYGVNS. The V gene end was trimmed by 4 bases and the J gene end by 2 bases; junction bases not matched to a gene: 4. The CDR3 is CASSGGLAVQETQYF. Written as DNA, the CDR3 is TGTGCCAGCAGTGGAGGACTAGCGGTTCAAGAGACCCAGTACTTC. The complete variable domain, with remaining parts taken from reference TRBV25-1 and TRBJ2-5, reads EADIYQTPRYLVIGTGKKITLECSQTMGHDKMYWYQQDPGMELHLIHYSYGVNSTEKGDLSSESTVSRIRTEHFPLTLESARPSHTSQYLCASSGGLAVQETQYFGPGTRLLVL.

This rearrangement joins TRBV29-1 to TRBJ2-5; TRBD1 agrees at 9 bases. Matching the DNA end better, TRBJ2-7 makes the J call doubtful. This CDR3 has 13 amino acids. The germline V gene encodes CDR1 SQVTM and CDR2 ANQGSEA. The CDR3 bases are TGCAGCGCTAGGGGACAGGGAGCCTACGAGCAGTACTTC. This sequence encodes CSARGQGAYEQYF.

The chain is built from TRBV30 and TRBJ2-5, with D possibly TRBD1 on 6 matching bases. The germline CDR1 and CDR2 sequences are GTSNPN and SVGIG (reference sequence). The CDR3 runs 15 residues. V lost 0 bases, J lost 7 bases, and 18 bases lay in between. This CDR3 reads CAWSVLDSHTGTQYF. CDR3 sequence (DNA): TGTGCCTGGAGTGTACTGGACAGTCACACCGGGACCCAGTACTTC.

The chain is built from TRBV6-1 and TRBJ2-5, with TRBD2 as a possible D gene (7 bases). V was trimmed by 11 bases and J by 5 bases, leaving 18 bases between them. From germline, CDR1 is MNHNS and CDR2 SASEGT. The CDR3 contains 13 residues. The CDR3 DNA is TGTGCCGGAGAGACGGGGGGCTGGGAGACCCAGTACTTC. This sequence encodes CAGETGGWETQYF.

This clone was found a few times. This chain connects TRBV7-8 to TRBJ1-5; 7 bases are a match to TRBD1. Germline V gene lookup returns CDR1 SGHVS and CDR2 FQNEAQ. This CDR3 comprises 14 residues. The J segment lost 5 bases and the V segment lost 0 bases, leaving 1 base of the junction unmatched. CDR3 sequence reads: CASSLAGGDQPQHF. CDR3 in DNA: TGTGCCAGCAGCTTAGCAGGGGGCGATCAGCCCCAGCATTTT.

In DNA, the CDR3 is TGTGCCAGCAGCCTACAAGGGCCCGGAGGAGAGACCCAGTACTTC. It specifies CASSLQGPGGETQYF. V gene TRBV5-4 combines with J gene TRBJ2-5, with D perhaps TRBD2 (5 bases). Trimming took off 4 bases at V and 4 bases at J, with 17 bases between the two ends. This CDR3 has 15 residues. Germline CDR1 and CDR2: SGHNT and YYREEE (reference sequence).

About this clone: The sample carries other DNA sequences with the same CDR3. The CDR3 DNA sequence: TGTGCCTGGAGTGTACTAGCGGGGTACACAGATACGCAGTATTTT. It codes for CAWSVLAGYTDTQYF. The chain joins TRBV30 to TRBJ2-3; the match to TRBD2 covers 10 bases. This CDR3 spans 15 amino acids. After removal of 0 bases from V and 2 bases from J, the junction contained 2 bases not matched to a gene. The germline V gene encodes CDR1 GTSNPN and CDR2 SVGIG (reference sequence).

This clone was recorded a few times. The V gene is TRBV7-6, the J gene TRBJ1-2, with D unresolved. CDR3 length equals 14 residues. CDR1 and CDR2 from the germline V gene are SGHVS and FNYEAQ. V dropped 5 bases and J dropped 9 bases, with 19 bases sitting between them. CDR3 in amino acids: CASSPWAGPESYTF. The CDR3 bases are TGTGCCAGCAGCCCTTGGGCTGGTCCTGAGAGCTACACCTTC.

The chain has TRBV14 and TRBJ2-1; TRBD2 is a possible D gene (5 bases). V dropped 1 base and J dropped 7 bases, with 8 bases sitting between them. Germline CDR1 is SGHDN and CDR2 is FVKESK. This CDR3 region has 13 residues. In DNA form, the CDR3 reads TGTGCCAGCAGCCAAGCGGGGTGGAATGAGCAGTTCTTC. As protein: CASSQAGWNEQFF. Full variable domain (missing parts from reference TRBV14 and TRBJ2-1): EAGVTQFPSHSVIEKGQTVTLRCDPISGHDNLYWYRRVMGKEIKFLLHFVKESKQDESGMPNNRFLAERTGGTYSTLKVQPAELEDSGVYFCASSQAGWNEQFFGPGTRLTVL.

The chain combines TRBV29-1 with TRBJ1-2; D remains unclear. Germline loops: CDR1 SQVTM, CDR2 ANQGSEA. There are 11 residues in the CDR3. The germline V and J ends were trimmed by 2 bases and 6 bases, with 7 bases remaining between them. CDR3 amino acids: CSVERQDGYTF. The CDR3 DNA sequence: TGCAGCGTTGAACGGCAGGATGGCTACACCTTC.

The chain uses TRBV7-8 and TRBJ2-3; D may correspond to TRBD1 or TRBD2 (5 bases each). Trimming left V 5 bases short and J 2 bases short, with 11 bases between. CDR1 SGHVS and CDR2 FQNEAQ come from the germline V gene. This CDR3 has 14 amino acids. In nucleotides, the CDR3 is TGTGCCAGCAGCCTAGGGACCTACACAGATACGCAGTATTTT. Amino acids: CASSLGTYTDTQYF. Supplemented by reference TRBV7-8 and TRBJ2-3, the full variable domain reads GAGVSQSPRYKVAKRGQDVALRCDPISGHVSLFWYQQALGQGPEFLTYFQNEAQLDKSGLPSDRFFAERPEGSVSTLKIQRTQQEDSAVYLCASSLGTYTDTQYFGPGTRLTVL.

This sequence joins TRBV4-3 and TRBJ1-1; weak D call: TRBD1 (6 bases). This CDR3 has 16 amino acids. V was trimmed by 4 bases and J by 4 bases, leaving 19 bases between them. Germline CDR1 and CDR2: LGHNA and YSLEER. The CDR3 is CASSRGTIRGATEAFF. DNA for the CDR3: TGCGCCAGCAGCCGAGGAACAATTCGGGGGGCCACTGAAGCTTTCTTT.

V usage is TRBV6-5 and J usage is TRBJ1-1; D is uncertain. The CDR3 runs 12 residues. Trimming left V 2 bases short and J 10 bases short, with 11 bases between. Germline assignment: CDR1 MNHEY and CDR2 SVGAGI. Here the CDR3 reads CASSYPDGRAFF. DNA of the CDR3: TGTGCCAGCAGTTACCCCGATGGCCGAGCTTTCTTT.

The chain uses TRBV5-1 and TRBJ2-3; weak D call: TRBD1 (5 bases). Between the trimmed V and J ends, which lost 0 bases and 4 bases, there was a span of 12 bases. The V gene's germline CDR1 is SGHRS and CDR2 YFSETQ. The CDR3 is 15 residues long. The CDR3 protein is CASSLDGAGADTQYF. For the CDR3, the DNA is TGCGCCAGCAGCTTGGATGGGGCAGGCGCAGATACGCAGTATTTT.

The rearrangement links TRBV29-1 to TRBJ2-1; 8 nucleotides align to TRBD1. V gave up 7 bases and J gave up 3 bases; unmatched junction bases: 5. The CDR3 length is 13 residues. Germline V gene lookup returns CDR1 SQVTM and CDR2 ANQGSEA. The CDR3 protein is CSASGTGYNEQFF. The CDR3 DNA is TGCAGCGCCTCCGGGACAGGCTACAATGAGCAGTTCTTC.

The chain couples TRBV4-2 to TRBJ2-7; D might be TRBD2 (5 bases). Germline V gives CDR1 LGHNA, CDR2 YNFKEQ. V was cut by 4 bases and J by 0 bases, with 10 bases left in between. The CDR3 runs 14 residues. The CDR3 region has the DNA TGTGCCAGCAGCCCCCCGACTAACTCCTACGAGCAGTACTTC. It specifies CASSPPTNSYEQYF.

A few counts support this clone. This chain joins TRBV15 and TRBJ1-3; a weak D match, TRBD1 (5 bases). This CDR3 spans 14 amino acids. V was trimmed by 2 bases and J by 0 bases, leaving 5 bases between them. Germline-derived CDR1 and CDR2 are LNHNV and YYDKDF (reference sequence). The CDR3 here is CATSRQGSGNTIYF. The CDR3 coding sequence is TGTGCCACCAGCAGACAGGGCTCTGGAAACACCATATATTTT.

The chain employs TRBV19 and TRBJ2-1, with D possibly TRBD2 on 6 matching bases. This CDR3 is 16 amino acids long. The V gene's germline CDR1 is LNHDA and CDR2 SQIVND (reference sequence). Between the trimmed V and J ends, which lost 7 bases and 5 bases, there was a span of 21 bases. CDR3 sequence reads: CASTYRRAAGDNEQFF. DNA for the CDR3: TGTGCCAGTACCTACCGCAGGGCAGCGGGTGACAATGAGCAGTTCTTC.

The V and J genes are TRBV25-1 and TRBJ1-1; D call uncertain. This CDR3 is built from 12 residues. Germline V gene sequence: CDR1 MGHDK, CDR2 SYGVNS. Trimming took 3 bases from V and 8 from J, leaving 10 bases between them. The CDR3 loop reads CASSEPGKEAFF. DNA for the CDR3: TGTGCCAGCAGTGAGCCGGGCAAGGAAGCTTTCTTT.

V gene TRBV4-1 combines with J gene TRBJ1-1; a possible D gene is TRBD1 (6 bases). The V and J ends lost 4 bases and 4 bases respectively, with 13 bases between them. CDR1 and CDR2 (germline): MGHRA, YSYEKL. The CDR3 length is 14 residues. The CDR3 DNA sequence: TGCGCCAGCAGCCCCACAGGGCGGGGCACTGAAGCTTTCTTT. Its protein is CASSPTGRGTEAFF.

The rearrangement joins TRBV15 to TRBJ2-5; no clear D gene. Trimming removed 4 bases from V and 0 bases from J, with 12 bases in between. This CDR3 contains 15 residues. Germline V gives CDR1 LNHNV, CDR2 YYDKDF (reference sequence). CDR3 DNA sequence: TGTGCCACCAGCATCCGACGGAGATACCAAGAGACCCAGTACTTC. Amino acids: CATSIRRRYQETQYF.

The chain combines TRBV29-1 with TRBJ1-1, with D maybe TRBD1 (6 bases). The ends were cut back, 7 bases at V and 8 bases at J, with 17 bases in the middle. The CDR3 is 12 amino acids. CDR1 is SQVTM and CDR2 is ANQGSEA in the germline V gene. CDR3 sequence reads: CSASQGSSEAFF. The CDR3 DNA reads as TGCAGCGCCTCACAGGGATCGTCGGAAGCTTTCTTT.

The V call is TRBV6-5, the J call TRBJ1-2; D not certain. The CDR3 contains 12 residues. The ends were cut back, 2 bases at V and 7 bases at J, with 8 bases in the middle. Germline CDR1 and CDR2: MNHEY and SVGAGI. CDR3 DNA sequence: TGTGCCAGCAGTTACCATGCGGGTGGCTACACCTTC. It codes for CASSYHAGGYTF.